The 8 T cell receptor beta chains listed next were all sequenced from one sample in a study of Ad26.COV2.S vaccination and SARS-CoV-2 variants (dated by TCRdb to about 2021). Sample treatment or condition, as interpreted from the label and publication: some 19 received Ad26.COV2.S at low or high dose, single or two shots; about 5 received placebo; per-sample allocation not given. Repertoires of vaccine and placebo recipients were sequenced from samples collected on day 63 after the first injection. Preparation of the library involved the immunoSEQ multiplex PCR assay. TCRdb limited this immuneACCESS table to in-frame rearrangements with V and J called. A share of clones is missing; checked studies link under half to unresolved V genes, and the rest is unexplained. Here the sample has some 320,000 clones; more than 70% occur a single time. Together, the top ten hold more than 1.5% of the sample.

The sequencing used peripheral blood, collected in a trial of Ad26.COV2.S vaccine versus placebo. The receptors were gathered from a person between 18 and 60 years old who received the Ad26.COV2.S COVID-19 vaccine or a placebo.

The gene calls are TRBV7-9 and TRBJ1-2; D remains ambiguous. In germline, CDR1 is SEHNR, CDR2 FQNEAQ (reference sequence). Trimming pared 3 bases from V and 2 bases from J, leaving 7 bases between. The CDR3 contains 13 residues. CDR3 DNA sequence: TGTGCCAGCAGCTTGGTTGTAAACTATGGCTACACCTTC. Translated: CASSLVVNYGYTF.

This clone has more than one count but fewer than ten. The J gene is TRBJ2-3, the V gene TRBV2; 14 positions agree with TRBD2. CDR3 length equals 19 residues. V lost 8 bases and J lost 0; bases outside the gene matches: 13. Germline V gives CDR1 SNHLY, CDR2 FYNNEI. The CDR3 loop is CASSTPLTSGGVSTDTQYF. CDR3 bases: TGTGCCAGCTCAACTCCCCTGACTAGCGGGGGGGTTAGCACAGATACGCAGTATTTT.

The V and J genes are TRBV5-6 and TRBJ1-2; D perhaps matches TRBD1 (5 bases). Between the trimmed V and J ends, which lost 4 bases and 4 bases, there was a span of 29 bases. The germline CDR1 and CDR2 sequences are SGHDT and YYEEEE. CDR3 length equals 19 residues. This chain's CDR3 is CASSTEGLGKGLTPYGYTF. The CDR3 region has the DNA TGTGCCAGCAGCACGGAGGGGTTGGGCAAAGGTCTGACCCCCTATGGCTACACCTTC. Full variable domain (rest looked up from reference TRBV5-6 and TRBJ1-2): DAGVTQSPTHLIKTRGQQVTLRCSPKSGHDTVSWYQQALGQGPQFIFQYYEEEERQRGNFPDRFSGHQFPNYSSELNVNALLLGDSALYLCASSTEGLGKGLTPYGYTFGSGTRLTVV.

The chain employs TRBV6-6 and TRBJ2-1; 9 bases match TRBD1. Germline CDR1 and CDR2: MNHNY and SVGAGI (reference sequence). CDR3 length: 14 residues. With 4 bases clipped from V and 8 bases from J, the junction kept 6 bases outside the gene matches. The CDR3 here is CASSFRDREDEQFF. The CDR3 nucleotides read TGTGCCAGCAGTTTCCGGGACAGGGAAGATGAGCAGTTCTTC.

J is TRBJ1-2 and V is TRBV11-2; a weak D match, TRBD1 (5 bases). The germline V gene encodes CDR1 SGHAT and CDR2 FQNNGV. V lost 1 base and J 4 bases, leaving 16 bases between the germline ends. CDR3 length: 16 amino acids. The CDR3 is CASSLGLPGLSYGYTF. The CDR3 coding sequence is TGTGCCAGCAGCTTAGGCCTTCCAGGGCTGTCCTATGGCTACACCTTC.

The rearrangement uses TRBV7-2 and TRBJ1-1; D is unresolved. Trimming stripped 2 bases from V and 1 base from J, with 8 bases between. Germline V lookup: CDR1 SGHTA, CDR2 FQGNSA. This CDR3 region has 14 residues. The chain's CDR3 is CASSLLAPNTEAFF. The CDR3, as DNA: TGTGCCAGCAGCTTATTGGCACCGAACACTGAAGCTTTCTTT.

V usage is TRBV2 and J usage is TRBJ2-3; 8 nucleotides line up with TRBD1. The CDR3 contains 15 residues. The V gene's germline CDR1 is SNHLY and CDR2 FYNNEI. Germline trimming cut 7 bases from V and 0 bases from J; bases unmatched to any gene: 6. CDR3 DNA sequence: TGTGCCAGCAAGAGACAGGGGACGAGCACAGATACGCAGTATTTT. This translates into CASKRQGTSTDTQYF.

CDR3 loop: CASSFGLNYGYTF. DNA of the CDR3: TGTGCCAGCAGTTTTGGGCTTAACTATGGCTACACCTTC. The chain employs TRBV12-3 or TRBV12-4 and TRBJ1-2; D unclear. V shed 3 bases and J shed 1 base, with 6 bases lying between them. This CDR3 has 13 residues.